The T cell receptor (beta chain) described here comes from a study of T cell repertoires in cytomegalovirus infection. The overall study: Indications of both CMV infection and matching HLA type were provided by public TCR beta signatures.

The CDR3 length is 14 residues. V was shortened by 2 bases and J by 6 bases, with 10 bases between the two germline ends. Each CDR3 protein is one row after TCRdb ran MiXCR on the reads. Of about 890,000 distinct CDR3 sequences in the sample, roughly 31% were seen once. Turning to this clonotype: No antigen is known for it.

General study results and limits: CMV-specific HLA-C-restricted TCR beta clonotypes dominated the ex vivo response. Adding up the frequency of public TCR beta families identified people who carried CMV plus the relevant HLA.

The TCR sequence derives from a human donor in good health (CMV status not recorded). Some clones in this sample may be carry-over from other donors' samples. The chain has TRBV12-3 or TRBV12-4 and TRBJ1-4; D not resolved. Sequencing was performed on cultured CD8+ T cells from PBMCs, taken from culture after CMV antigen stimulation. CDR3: CASSLFQTDEKLFF. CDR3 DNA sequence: TGTGCCAGCAGTTTATTCCAGACGGATGAAAAACTGTTTTTT.